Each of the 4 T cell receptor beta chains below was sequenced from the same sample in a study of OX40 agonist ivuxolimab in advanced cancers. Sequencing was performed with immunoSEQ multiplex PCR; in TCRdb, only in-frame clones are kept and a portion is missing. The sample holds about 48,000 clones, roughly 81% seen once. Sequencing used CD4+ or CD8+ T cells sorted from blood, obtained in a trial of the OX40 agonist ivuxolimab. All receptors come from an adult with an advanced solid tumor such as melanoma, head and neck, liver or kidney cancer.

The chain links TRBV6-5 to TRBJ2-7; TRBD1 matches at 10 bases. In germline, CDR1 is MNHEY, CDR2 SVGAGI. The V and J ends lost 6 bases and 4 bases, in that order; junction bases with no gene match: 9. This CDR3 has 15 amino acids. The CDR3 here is CASRAGQGRTYEQYF. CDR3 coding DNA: TGTGCCAGCAGGGCGGGACAGGGGAGGACTTACGAGCAGTACTTC.

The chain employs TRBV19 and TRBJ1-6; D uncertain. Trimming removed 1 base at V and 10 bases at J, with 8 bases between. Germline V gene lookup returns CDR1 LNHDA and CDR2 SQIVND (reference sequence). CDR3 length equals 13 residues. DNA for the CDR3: TGTGCCAGTAGTATAGGCGGCGGGTCACCCCTCCACTTT. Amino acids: CASSIGGGSPLHF.

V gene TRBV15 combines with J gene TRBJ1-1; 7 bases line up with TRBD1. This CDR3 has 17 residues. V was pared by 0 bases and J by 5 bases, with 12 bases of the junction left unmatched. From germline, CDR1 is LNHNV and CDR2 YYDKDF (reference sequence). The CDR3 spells CATSRDDRVARGTEAFF. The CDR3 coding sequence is TGTGCCACCAGCAGAGATGACAGGGTGGCCAGGGGGACTGAAGCTTTCTTT. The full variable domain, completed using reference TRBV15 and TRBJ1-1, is DAMVIQNPRYQVTQFGKPVTLSCSQTLNHNVMYWYQQKSSQAPKLLFHYYDKDFNNEADTPDNFQSRRPNTSFCFLDIRSPGLGDTAMYLCATSRDDRVARGTEAFFGQGTRLTVV.

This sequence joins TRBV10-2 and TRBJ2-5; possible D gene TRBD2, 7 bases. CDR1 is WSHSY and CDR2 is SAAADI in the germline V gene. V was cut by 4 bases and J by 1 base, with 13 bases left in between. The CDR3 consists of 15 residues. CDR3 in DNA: TGCGCCAGCAGTGTGGGGGGGGCGGGCCAAGAGACCCAGTACTTC. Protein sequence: CASSVGGAGQETQYF.